Below are 26 T cell receptor beta chains sequenced from a single sample in a study of shared clonotypes between healthy human individuals. Sequencing was performed with immunoSEQ multiplex PCR; in TCRdb, only in-frame clones are kept and a portion is missing. Among some 2.1 million clones, roughly 94% were seen once, and the ten largest hold more than 0.1%. The specimen sequenced was naive CD4+ T cells sorted from blood. As for subset: CD45RA+ positively selected. The receptors derive from a man younger than 35 in good health.

As to this clone: The identical CDR3 is also encoded by other nucleotide sequences in the sample. V usage is TRBV28 and J usage is TRBJ2-7; perhaps TRBD1 as D (6 bases). The V gene lost 2 bases and the J gene lost 1 base, with 9 bases spanning the gap. This CDR3 is built from 14 residues. In germline, CDR1 is MDHEN, CDR2 SYDVKM. In nucleotides, the CDR3 is TGTGCCAGCAGTTTAGCCCAGGGGTCCTACGAGCAGTACTTC. Protein: CASSLAQGSYEQYF. Drawing the rest from reference TRBV28 and TRBJ2-7, the complete variable domain is DVKVTQSSRYLVKRTGEKVFLECVQDMDHENMFWYRQDPGLGLRLIYFSYDVKMKEKGDIPEGYSVSREKKERFSLILESASTNQTSMYLCASSLAQGSYEQYFGPGTRLTVT.

V gene TRBV10-3 combines with J gene TRBJ2-3, with D possibly being TRBD2 (6 bases). Germline V CDR1 and CDR2: ENHRY, SYGVKD. The CDR3 contains 13 residues. Trimming took off 7 bases at V and 2 bases at J, with 10 bases between the two ends. The CDR3: CAITGGLTDTQYF. The CDR3, as DNA: TGTGCCATCACTGGGGGACTCACAGATACGCAGTATTTT.

A single count supports this clone. The rearrangement links TRBV30 to TRBJ1-3; no clear D. The germline V and J ends were trimmed by 5 bases and 9 bases, with 11 bases remaining between them. Germline loops: CDR1 GTSNPN, CDR2 SVGIG (reference sequence). The length of the CDR3 is 11 residues. The CDR3 reads CAWEVLGTIYF. CDR3 nucleotides: TGTGCCTGGGAGGTGTTGGGCACCATATATTTT.

The chain is built from TRBV4-1 and TRBJ2-3; 7 bases are a match to TRBD1. CDR1 and CDR2 from the germline V gene are MGHRA and YSYEKL. This CDR3 is built from 14 residues. V lost 0 bases to trimming and J lost 7 bases; unmatched junction nucleotides: 4. The CDR3, as DNA: TGCGCCAGCAGCCAAGAACAGGGGATCAATACGCAGTATTTT. Translating it yields CASSQEQGINTQYF.

This clone was observed once. V gene TRBV7-6 combines with J gene TRBJ1-6, with D hard to call. Germline CDR1 and CDR2: SGHVS and FNYEAQ. CDR3 length equals 16 residues. Trimming cost V 2 bases and J 4 bases, with 12 bases left between them. The CDR3: CASSLTAAQYNSPLHF. The CDR3 DNA sequence: TGTGCCAGCAGCTTAACCGCAGCCCAATATAATTCACCCCTCCACTTT.

This chain links TRBV5-1 with TRBJ2-3; 12 bases match TRBD2. With V trimmed by 4 bases and J by 1 base, 4 bases remained unmatched. The CDR3 sequence is 16 residues long. Germline CDR1 SGHRS, CDR2 YFSETQ. The CDR3 region is CASSKRTSGGTDTQYF. CDR3 sequence (DNA): TGCGCCAGCAGCAAACGGACTAGCGGGGGCACAGATACGCAGTATTTT.

The rearrangement uses TRBV5-4 and TRBJ2-5, with 9 bases aligning to TRBD1. CDR3 length equals 15 residues. V lost 2 bases, J lost 2 bases, and 4 bases stayed unmatched. The germline CDR1 and CDR2 sequences are SGHNT and YYREEE (reference sequence). The CDR3 bases are TGTGCCAGCAGCTTTCCGACAGGGGGACAAGAGACCCAGTACTTC. Translation: CASSFPTGGQETQYF.

The rearrangement links TRBV7-9 to TRBJ2-7; a possible D gene is TRBD1 (5 bases). The germline CDR1 and CDR2 sequences are SEHNR and FQNEAQ (reference sequence). This CDR3 comprises 12 residues. With 1 base removed from V and 6 bases from J, the gap between germline ends came to 7 bases. The CDR3: CASSLGGLEQYF. As DNA, the CDR3 is TGTGCCAGCAGCTTAGGGGGCCTCGAGCAGTACTTC.

V and J are TRBV5-4 and TRBJ2-5; the D call may be TRBD1 or TRBD2 (5 bases each). CDR3 size: 17 residues. Germline V gene data show CDR1 as SGHNT and CDR2 as YYREEE (reference sequence). V gave up 9 bases and J gave up 1 base, with 25 bases separating them. The CDR3 DNA reads as TGTGCCACCAAGAGCCCAACCGGGGCCGCTATCCAAGAGACCCAGTACTTC. It translates to CATKSPTGAAIQETQYF. Filled out from reference TRBV5-4 and TRBJ2-5, the complete variable domain reads ETGVTQSPTHLIKTRGQQVTLRCSSQSGHNTVSWYQQALGQGPQFIFQYYREEENGRGNFPPRFSGLQFPNYSSELNVNALELDDSALYLCATKSPTGAAIQETQYFGPGTRLLVL.

J is TRBJ1-2 and V is TRBV5-1; 11 bases are shared with TRBD1. The CDR3 covers 15 residues. Germline loops: CDR1 SGHRS, CDR2 YFSETQ. The V gene end was trimmed by 4 bases and the J gene end by 0 bases; junction bases not matched to a gene: 2. The DNA for the CDR3 is TGCGCCAGCAGCGGACAGGGGGCGACTAACTATGGCTACACCTTC. The encoded protein is CASSGQGATNYGYTF.

This clone has only one observation. The V and J genes are TRBV7-9 and TRBJ2-3, with 7 bases lining up with TRBD1. V trimming: 4 bases; J trimming: 5 bases; junction bases outside the gene matches: 0. CDR1 and CDR2 from the germline V gene are SEHNR and FQNEAQ (reference sequence). The CDR3 length is 12 residues. The CDR3 DNA sequence: TGTGCCAGCAGCTCAGGGGGAGATACGCAGTATTTT. It specifies CASSSGGDTQYF.

A few counts support this clone. The gene calls are TRBV4-1 and TRBJ1-2; D possibly corresponds to TRBD1 (6 bases). CDR3 length equals 16 residues. V lost 0 bases and J 4 bases, leaving 15 bases between the germline ends. CDR1 and CDR2 from the germline V gene are MGHRA and YSYEKL. The CDR3 bases are TGCGCCAGCAGCCAAGAAATCCAGGGGCGATCCTATGGCTACACCTTC. Its translation is CASSQEIQGRSYGYTF.

J is TRBJ1-6 and V is TRBV5-1; no reliable D call. This CDR3 is built from 13 residues. Per germline, CDR1 SGHRS and CDR2 YFSETQ. With 0 bases removed from V and 9 bases from J, the gap between germline ends came to 7 bases. CDR3 sequence: CASSLAAGSPLHF. The CDR3 DNA sequence: TGCGCCAGCAGCTTGGCGGCCGGTTCACCCCTCCACTTT. Full variable domain (rest looked up from reference TRBV5-1 and TRBJ1-6): KAGVTQTPRYLIKTRGQQVTLSCSPISGHRSVSWYQQTPGQGLQFLFEYFSETQRNKGNFPGRFSGRQFSNSRSEMNVSTLELGDSALYLCASSLAAGSPLHFGNGTRLTVT.

This chain links TRBV5-1 with TRBJ1-4, with D hard to call. This CDR3 comprises 13 residues. Germline CDR1 SGHRS, CDR2 YFSETQ. V lost 3 bases to trimming and J lost 8 bases, with 11 bases between them. The CDR3 DNA is TGCGCCAGCAGCTCCGGAAATAGAGAAAAACTGTTTTTT. Its translation: CASSSGNREKLFF.

V gene TRBV19 combines with J gene TRBJ2-7, with D uncertain. The ends were cut back, 2 bases at V and 2 bases at J, with 10 bases in the middle. Germline lookup yields CDR1 LNHDA and CDR2 SQIVND (reference sequence). This CDR3 spans 14 amino acids. The DNA of the CDR3 is TGTGCCAGTAGTATAACACCGAAAGCCTACGAGCAGTACTTC. It is translated as CASSITPKAYEQYF.

This chain joins TRBV19 and TRBJ2-5; D gene ambiguous. The CDR3 runs 12 residues. The germline gives CDR1 LNHDA, CDR2 SQIVND (reference sequence). The V end was cut by 4 bases, the J end by 5 bases, with 8 bases between. This CDR3 reads CASSSGMETQYF. CDR3 DNA: TGTGCCAGTAGTAGTGGGATGGAGACCCAGTACTTC.

In its sample, this clone was seen once. The chain couples TRBV18 to TRBJ1-1; maybe TRBD1 (6 bases). Trimming removed 4 bases from V and 11 bases from J, with 17 bases in between. The CDR3 is 13 amino acids. The germline V gene has CDR1 KGHSH and CDR2 LQKENI. The CDR3: CASSRNRDSEAFF. The CDR3 DNA reads TGTGCCAGCTCACGCAACAGGGATTCGGAGGCTTTCTTT.

The rearrangement joins TRBV29-1 to TRBJ2-1, with TRBD2 as a possible D gene (6 bases). The V end lost 4 bases, the J end lost 5 bases, and 12 bases lay between the germline ends. Germline values: CDR1 SQVTM, CDR2 ANQGSEA. The CDR3 has 13 amino acids. CDR3 sequence reads: CSVGVSGNNEQFF. In DNA, the CDR3 is TGCAGCGTTGGGGTTAGCGGTAACAATGAGCAGTTCTTC.

In the case of this clone: Other nucleotide sequences in the sample specify the same CDR3. V usage is TRBV5-1 and J usage is TRBJ2-7; TRBD1 might be the D (6 bases). CDR3 length: 14 residues. Germline V gene lookup returns CDR1 SGHRS and CDR2 YFSETQ. Trimming stripped 0 bases from V and 3 bases from J, with 10 bases between. This CDR3 is CASSLEQGVYEQYF. The CDR3 DNA reads TGCGCCAGCAGCTTGGAACAGGGTGTCTACGAGCAGTACTTC.

This clone was seen a single time. V gene TRBV6-1 combines with J gene TRBJ1-2, with 8 bases lining up with TRBD1. The J segment lost 4 bases and the V segment lost 4 bases, leaving 5 bases of the junction unmatched. This CDR3 contains 14 residues. CDR1 and CDR2 (germline): MNHNS, SASEGT. In nucleotides, the CDR3 is TGTGCCAGCAGTGTGGGACAGGCCCCCTATGGCTACACCTTC. Its protein is CASSVGQAPYGYTF.

This clone has just one count. An end of the junction does not agree with germline; a read error may underlie this. This chain links TRBV30 with TRBJ2-2; 10 nucleotides match TRBD1. The V gene's germline CDR1 is GTSNPN and CDR2 SVGIG (reference sequence). The CDR3 is made up of 17 amino acids. CDR3 sequence reads: CARSQTGGVRWVGELFF. The CDR3 bases are TGTGCCCGGAGCCAGACAGGGGGCGTTCGTTGGGTCGGGGAGCTGTTTTTT.

This clone came up once. The V and J genes are TRBV18 and TRBJ2-1, with a tentative D call TRBD1 (6 bases). CDR3 length: 16 amino acids. From germline, CDR1 is KGHSH and CDR2 LQKENI. V lost 2 bases and J lost 8, with 19 bases in between. The CDR3 is CASSPTGLGLEDEQFF. DNA for the CDR3: TGTGCCAGCTCACCAACAGGGCTGGGATTAGAGGATGAGCAGTTCTTC.

This chain joins TRBV5-5 and TRBJ2-7; 11 nucleotides match TRBD1. Losses at the gene ends were 4 bases for V and 2 bases for J; bases not matched to a gene: 8. The CDR3 sequence is 16 residues long. Germline V gene data show CDR1 as SGHKS and CDR2 as YYEKEE (reference sequence). The CDR3 nucleotides read TGTGCCAGCAGCCGAGCCGGGACAGGGGGAACCTACGAGCAGTACTTC. Encoded protein: CASSRAGTGGTYEQYF. The whole variable domain, filled in from reference TRBV5-5 and TRBJ2-7, reads DAGVTQSPTHLIKTRGQQVTLRCSPISGHKSVSWYQQVLGQGPQFIFQYYEKEERGRGNFPDRFSARQFPNYSSELNVNALLLGDSALYLCASSRAGTGGTYEQYFGPGTRLTVT.

The V gene is TRBV30, the J gene TRBJ2-5, with TRBD2 identical over 9 bases. Unmatched junction bases numbered 7, after V lost 7 bases and J lost 1 base. From germline, CDR1 is GTSNPN and CDR2 SVGIG (reference sequence). The CDR3 length is 14 residues. The CDR3 protein is CASSGGTFQETQYF. CDR3 DNA: TGTGCCTCCAGCGGGGGGACGTTCCAAGAGACCCAGTACTTC.

With respect to this clone: The sample has other DNA sequences that encode this CDR3 too. The chain joins TRBV6-5 to TRBJ2-3, with 9 bases matching TRBD1. Trimming at V came to 2 bases and at J to 3 bases, leaving 3 bases not matched to a gene. Germline CDR1 is MNHEY and CDR2 is SVGAGI. This CDR3 comprises 15 residues. The CDR3 protein is CASSYRQGGTDTQYF. DNA for the CDR3: TGTGCCAGCAGTTACAGACAGGGGGGTACAGATACGCAGTATTTT.

This sequence joins TRBV27 and TRBJ1-4; tentatively, D is TRBD1 (5 bases). The CDR3 has 15 residues. V was trimmed by 3 bases and J by 4 bases, leaving 12 bases between them. Germline V gene lookup returns CDR1 MNHEY and CDR2 SMNVEV (reference sequence). The CDR3 coding sequence is TGTGCCAGCAGTTTTTGGGGACTGAGTAATGAAAAACTGTTTTTT. This gives the protein CASSFWGLSNEKLFF.